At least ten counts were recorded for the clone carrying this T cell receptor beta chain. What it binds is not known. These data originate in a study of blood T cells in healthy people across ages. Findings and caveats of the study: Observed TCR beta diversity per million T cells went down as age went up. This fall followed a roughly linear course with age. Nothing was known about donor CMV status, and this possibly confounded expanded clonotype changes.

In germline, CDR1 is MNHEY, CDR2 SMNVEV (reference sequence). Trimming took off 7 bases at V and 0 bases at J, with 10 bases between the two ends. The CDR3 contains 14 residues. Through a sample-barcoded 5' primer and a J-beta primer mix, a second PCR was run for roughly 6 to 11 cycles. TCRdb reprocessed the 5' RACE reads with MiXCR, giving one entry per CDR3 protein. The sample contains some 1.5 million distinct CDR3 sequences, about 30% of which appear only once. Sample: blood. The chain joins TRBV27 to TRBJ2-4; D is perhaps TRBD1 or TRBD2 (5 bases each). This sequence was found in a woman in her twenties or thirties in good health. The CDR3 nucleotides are TGTGCCAGCACCCCCGGGACAGCCAAAAACATTCAGTACTTC. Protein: CASTPGTAKNIQYF.